Sequencing of this TCR beta chain was carried out in a study of resident and recirculating memory T cells in vitiligo. Some clones are missing from TCRdb's copy, which holds only in-frame ones; the method was immunoSEQ multiplex PCR. The data show fewer than 80,000 clones, approximately 89% seen once. This CDR3 is 16 amino acids long. J was trimmed by 5 bases and V by 1 base; bases with no gene match: 5. Germline CDR1 reads SGHRS; CDR2 reads YFSETQ. The sequenced material came from blood. The receptor was isolated from a male donor with vitiligo. The chain carries TRBV5-1 and TRBJ2-1; TRBD1 agrees at 11 bases. CDR3 sequence (DNA): TGCGCCAGCAGCTTGATTCCGGGACAGGGGGACAATGAGCAGTTCTTC. Translating gives CASSLIPGQGDNEQFF.